This T cell receptor beta chain was profiled in a study of CD8+CD57+ T cells in acquired aplastic anemia. Broader study findings: Patients shared approximately 30 CD8+ CDR3 sequences with controls. Any difference that existed in CD8+ Simpson's diversity between patients and controls was not significant.

Patients chosen for sequencing had shown CD8+CD57+ cell expansion by flow cytometry. Trimming removed 11 bases from V and 4 bases from J, with 12 bases in between. This CDR3 is 11 amino acids long. The germline gives CDR1 SNHLY, CDR2 FYNNEI. Template material for TCR beta VDJ and CDR3 profiling consisted of genomic DNA. MiXCR, applied by TCRdb to the reads, yields one record per CDR3 protein. The data contain around 180,000 distinct CDR3 sequences, about half of them singletons. Comments on this clonotype: What it binds is not known.

This TCR was sampled from a human donor with aplastic anemia. This sequence joins TRBV2 and TRBJ2-7; the D gene is possibly TRBD1 (5 bases). The sample comprised sorted CD4+, CD8+, or CD8+CD57+ T cells (not recorded which) from PBMCs. The CDR3 protein is CACRTGYEQYF. CDR3 bases: TGTGCCTGTCGAACAGGTTACGAGCAGTACTTC.